The text below deals with one T cell receptor (beta chain). This entry belongs to a study of T cell responses to AZD1222 COVID-19 vaccine. J gave up 2 bases and V 2 bases, and 6 bases lay outside the gene matches. Germline V CDR1 and CDR2: SGHKS, YYEKEE (reference sequence). The CDR3 consists of 16 residues. Produced via immunoSEQ multiplex PCR; TCRdb's table is partial and in-frame only. The sample holds 55,000 to 65,000 clones, 65% to 90% seen once. This receptor was taken from an adult in good health. This specimen was peripheral blood, taken on day 0 of AZD1222 vaccination. The rearrangement uses TRBV5-5 and TRBJ1-3; 8 nucleotides match TRBD1. CDR3 protein: CASSLRTGLTGNTIYF. CDR3 DNA: TGTGCCAGCAGCTTAAGGACAGGGCTGACTGGAAACACCATATATTTT. The full variable domain, completed using reference TRBV5-5 and TRBJ1-3, is DAGVTQSPTHLIKTRGQQVTLRCSPISGHKSVSWYQQVLGQGPQFIFQYYEKEERGRGNFPDRFSARQFPNYSSELNVNALLLGDSALYLCASSLRTGLTGNTIYFGEGSWLTVV.